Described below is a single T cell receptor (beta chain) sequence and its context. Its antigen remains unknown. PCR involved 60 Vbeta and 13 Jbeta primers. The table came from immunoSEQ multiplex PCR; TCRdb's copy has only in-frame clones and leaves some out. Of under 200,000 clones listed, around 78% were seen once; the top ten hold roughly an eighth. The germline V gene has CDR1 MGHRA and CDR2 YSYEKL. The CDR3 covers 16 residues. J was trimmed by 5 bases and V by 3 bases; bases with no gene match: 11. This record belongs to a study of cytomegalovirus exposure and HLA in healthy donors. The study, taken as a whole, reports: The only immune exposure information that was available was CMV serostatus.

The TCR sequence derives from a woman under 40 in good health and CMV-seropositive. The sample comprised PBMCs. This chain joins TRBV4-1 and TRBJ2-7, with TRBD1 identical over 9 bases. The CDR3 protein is CASSHLFRDRDHEQYF. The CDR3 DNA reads TGCGCCAGCAGCCACCTATTCCGGGACAGGGATCACGAGCAGTACTTC.